The next 20 T cell receptor beta chains were all read from a single sample in a study of PD-L1 blockade in urothelial cancer. Time point denoted: peripheral blood 6 weeks after treatment start. Only in-frame clones appear in the TCRdb table, and some are missing; sequencing was by immunoSEQ multiplex PCR. The data show approximately 50,000 clones, 85% to 90% seen once. The source was PBMCs, collected around atezolizumab (anti-PD-L1) treatment. These receptors were obtained from a man aged 55 to 69 with urothelial cancer.

The V and J genes are TRBV5-4 and TRBJ1-1; D is possibly TRBD1 (6 bases). In germline, CDR1 is SGHNT, CDR2 YYREEE (reference sequence). This CDR3 has 14 amino acids. V was pared by 4 bases and J by 1 base, with 11 bases between. DNA for the CDR3: TGTGCCAGCAGCCCCGGACAGCAGAACACTGAAGCTTTCTTT. It specifies CASSPGQQNTEAFF.

The chain recombines TRBV7-9 with TRBJ2-5; 8 bases agree with TRBD1. The CDR3 has 14 amino acids. J was trimmed by 1 base and V by 5 bases; bases with no gene match: 3. CDR1 is SEHNR, CDR2 FQNEAQ, per germline (reference sequence). The CDR3 nucleotides read TGTGCCAGCAGCGAGACAGGGGCCCAAGAGACCCAGTACTTC. Translated: CASSETGAQETQYF. Full variable domain (rest looked up from reference TRBV7-9 and TRBJ2-5): DTGVSQNPRHKITKRGQNVTFRCDPISEHNRLYWYRQTLGQGPEFLTYFQNEAQLEKSRLLSDRFSAERPKGSFSTLEIQRTEQGDSAMYLCASSETGAQETQYFGPGTRLLVL.

The chain couples TRBV18 to TRBJ2-3, with 8 bases matching TRBD2. Germline CDR1 reads KGHSH; CDR2 reads LQKENI. This CDR3 contains 15 residues. Trimming took 2 bases from V and 2 from J; bases not matched to a gene: 3. The CDR3 here is CASSPAGLDTDTQYF. CDR3 nucleotides: TGTGCCAGCTCACCAGCGGGACTAGACACAGATACGCAGTATTTT.

This clone has more than one count but fewer than ten. The chain employs TRBV29-1 and TRBJ2-7; 10 bases are shared with TRBD1. The germline V gene has CDR1 SQVTM and CDR2 ANQGSEA. The CDR3 is made up of 14 amino acids. Trimming cost V 5 bases and J 3 bases; bases outside gene matches: 7. In DNA, the CDR3 is TGCAGCGTTCGGGACAGGGGAGATCTCTACGAGCAGTACTTC. Translated: CSVRDRGDLYEQYF.

The rearrangement uses TRBV7-2 and TRBJ2-3; D perhaps matches TRBD2 (5 bases). The CDR3 runs to 15 residues. CDR1 and CDR2 (germline): SGHTA, FQGNSA. Trimming took off 0 bases at V and 0 bases at J, with 7 bases between the two ends. CDR3 nucleotide sequence: TGTGCCAGCAGCTTAGCCGGCGGGAGCACAGATACGCAGTATTTT. Translated: CASSLAGGSTDTQYF.

This chain connects TRBV6-5 to TRBJ2-1; tentatively, D is TRBD2 (5 bases). The CDR3 contains 15 residues. Trimming stripped 7 bases from V and 3 bases from J, with 16 bases between. From germline, CDR1 is MNHEY and CDR2 SVGAGI. The CDR3, as DNA: TGTGCCAGCATTCGGGAAAAAGAGAACTACAATGAGCAGTTCTTC. It is translated as CASIREKENYNEQFF.

This clone showed up just once. The V call is TRBV5-5, the J call TRBJ1-2; 10 nucleotides align to TRBD1. The CDR3 runs 15 residues. Losses at the gene ends were 3 bases for V and 5 bases for J; bases not matched to a gene: 7. In germline, CDR1 is SGHKS, CDR2 YYEKEE (reference sequence). The chain's CDR3 is CASSSGTGALYGYTF. The DNA for the CDR3 is TGTGCCAGCAGCTCGGGGACAGGGGCACTGTATGGCTACACCTTC.

Only a few counts were recorded for this clone. The chain uses TRBV5-1 and TRBJ2-5; D may be TRBD1 (5 bases). The ends were cut back, 1 base at V and 5 bases at J, with 12 bases in the middle. The CDR3 length is 14 residues. CDR1 and CDR2 (germline): SGHRS, YFSETQ. CDR3 amino acids: CASSLSRVGETQYF. The CDR3 region has the DNA TGCGCCAGCAGCTTGAGCAGGGTAGGGGAGACCCAGTACTTC.

This chain uses TRBV7-2 with TRBJ1-5, with D unclear. Per germline, CDR1 SGHTA and CDR2 FQGNSA. Trimming cost V 3 bases and J 3 bases, with 6 bases left between them. This CDR3 has 13 residues. The CDR3 DNA reads TGTGCCAGCAGCTTTTCCTACAATCAGCCCCAGCATTTT. Protein: CASSFSYNQPQHF.

V is TRBV11-2 and J is TRBJ1-1; 7 positions agree with TRBD1. CDR3 length: 14 amino acids. Germline V gives CDR1 SGHAT, CDR2 FQNNGV. After removal of 6 bases from V and 4 bases from J, the junction contained 8 bases not matched to a gene. The CDR3 bases are TGTGCCAGCAGTCCTGGCAGGGGGGTCACTGAAGCTTTCTTT. This gives the protein CASSPGRGVTEAFF.

The chain recombines TRBV27 with TRBJ1-5; D gene ambiguous. CDR1 is MNHEY, CDR2 SMNVEV, per germline (reference sequence). Trimming removed 3 bases at V and 2 bases at J, with 5 bases between. This CDR3 is 13 amino acids long. CDR3 in amino acids: CASSFEGNQPQHF. For the CDR3, the DNA is TGTGCCAGCAGTTTTGAGGGCAATCAGCCCCAGCATTTT.

The V gene is TRBV5-6, the J gene TRBJ2-6; the D gene is possibly TRBD2 (6 bases). V gave up 4 bases and J gave up 4 bases, with 12 bases separating them. The CDR3 is 15 amino acids. Germline CDR1 reads SGHDT; CDR2 reads YYEEEE. DNA of the CDR3: TGTGCCAGCAGCCCGCGGGGTTACGGGGCCAACGTCCTGACTTTC. Translated, it gives CASSPRGYGANVLTF.

The genes are TRBV7-2 and TRBJ2-1, with 8 bases identical to TRBD2. V was clipped by 5 bases and J by 6 bases; unmatched bases: 6. Germline V CDR1 and CDR2: SGHTA, FQGNSA. This CDR3 region has 14 residues. The CDR3 loop is CASSLGTRGNEQFF. CDR3 nucleotides: TGTGCCAGCAGCCTCGGGACTAGGGGCAATGAGCAGTTCTTC.

The chain combines TRBV5-1 with TRBJ1-1; 8 nucleotides match TRBD1. Germline values: CDR1 SGHRS, CDR2 YFSETQ. Trimming at V came to 3 bases and at J to 3 bases, leaving 1 base not matched to a gene. The CDR3 consists of 13 residues. The CDR3 sequence is CASSWDRHTEAFF. DNA of the CDR3: TGCGCCAGCAGCTGGGACAGGCACACTGAAGCTTTCTTT.

The chain uses TRBV7-7 and TRBJ2-7, with a possible D match to TRBD2 (6 bases). Germline values: CDR1 SSHAT, CDR2 FNYEAQ (reference sequence). The V end lost 5 bases, the J end lost 6 bases, and 17 bases lay between the germline ends. This CDR3 region has 14 residues. In DNA form, the CDR3 reads TGTGCCAGCAGCCCAGCCCGACTAGATAGCGAGCAGTACTTC. Amino acid sequence: CASSPARLDSEQYF.

The V call is TRBV27, the J call TRBJ2-1; 8 nucleotides align to TRBD2. V lost 2 bases and J lost 9; bases outside the gene matches: 12. The CDR3 totals 16 residues. From germline, CDR1 is MNHEY and CDR2 SMNVEV (reference sequence). CDR3 bases: TGTGCCAGCAGTTTAAAGACCGGGAGGGCCCAAGGTGAGCAGTTCTTC. Protein sequence: CASSLKTGRAQGEQFF.

The rearrangement uses TRBV4-1 and TRBJ2-3; 10 bases align to TRBD2. The junction had 13 bases not matched to a gene; V was cut back by 1 base and J by 6 bases. The V gene's germline CDR1 is MGHRA and CDR2 YSYEKL. The CDR3 loop spans 18 amino acids. The CDR3 DNA reads TGCGCCAGCAGCCAAGGGGGAATAGCGGGGGGAAGTTGGGATACGCAGTATTTT. This gives the protein CASSQGGIAGGSWDTQYF.

The chain joins TRBV15 to TRBJ2-3, with 8 bases fitting TRBD2. The germline V gene encodes CDR1 LNHNV and CDR2 YYDKDF (reference sequence). CDR3 length equals 15 residues. J was trimmed by 5 bases and V by 7 bases; bases with no gene match: 11. CDR3 DNA: TGTGCCACCAATACCGGGAGCGGGAGTCAAGATACGCAGTATTTT. Its translation is CATNTGSGSQDTQYF.

This chain uses TRBV28 with TRBJ2-5; TRBD2 agrees at 10 bases. CDR1 and CDR2 from the germline V gene are MDHEN and SYDVKM. There are 17 residues in the CDR3. V gave up 5 bases and J gave up 2 bases; unmatched junction bases: 11. The CDR3 nucleotides are TGTGCCAGCAGTGAGATAGCGGGAGGCCTCAATCAAGAGACCCAGTACTTC. Amino acid sequence: CASSEIAGGLNQETQYF.

The chain couples TRBV28 to TRBJ2-1; D ambiguous. The CDR3 has 13 residues. Trimming removed 7 bases at V and 4 bases at J, with 11 bases between. CDR1 is MDHEN, CDR2 SYDVKM, per germline. The CDR3 nucleotides are TGTGCCAGCACCCCCGAAACTTACAATGAGCAGTTCTTC. The encoded protein is CASTPETYNEQFF.